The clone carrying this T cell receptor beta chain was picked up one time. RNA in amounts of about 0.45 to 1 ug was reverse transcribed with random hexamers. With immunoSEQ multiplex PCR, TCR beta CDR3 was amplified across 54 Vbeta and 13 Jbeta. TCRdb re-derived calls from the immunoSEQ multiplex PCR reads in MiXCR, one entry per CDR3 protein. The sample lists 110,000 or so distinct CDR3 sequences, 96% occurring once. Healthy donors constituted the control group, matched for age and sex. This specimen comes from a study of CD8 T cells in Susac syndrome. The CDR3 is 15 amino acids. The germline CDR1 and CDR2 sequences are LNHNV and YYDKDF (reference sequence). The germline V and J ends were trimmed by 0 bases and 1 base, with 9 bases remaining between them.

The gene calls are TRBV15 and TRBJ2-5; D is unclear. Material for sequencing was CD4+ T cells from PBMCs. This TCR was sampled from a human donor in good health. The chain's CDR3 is CATSRDPSPQETQYF. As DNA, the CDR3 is TGTGCCACCAGCAGAGACCCGTCCCCCCAAGAGACCCAGTACTTC.